This TCR beta chain was recovered during a study of patients and donors after allogeneic stem cell transplantation. V lost 6 bases and J lost 4, with 19 bases in between. This CDR3 region has 16 residues. Looked up from germline, CDR1 is MNHEY and CDR2 is SMNVEV (reference sequence). Each CDR3 protein is one row after TCRdb ran MiXCR on the RT-PCR reads. The data show about a million distinct CDR3 sequences, more than 15% seen once. The chain combines TRBV27 with TRBJ2-1; a weak D match, TRBD1 (5 bases). The specimen was blood, either unsorted or a sorted T cell fraction (not recorded which). The sequence was collected from a human donor who was either an allogeneic HSCT recipient or a stem cell or donor lymphocyte infusion donor (not recorded which). It is not recorded whose cells these are; they may come from a transplant donor. This CDR3 reads CASSPGFIAIYNEQFF. As DNA, the CDR3 is TGTGCCAGCAGCCCAGGGTTCATCGCAATATACAATGAGCAGTTCTTC.